The clone carrying this TCR beta chain was detected many times. The entry originates in a study of T cells after yellow fever vaccination. TCRdb re-called the 5' RACE reads through MiXCR, storing one row per CDR3 protein. The sample includes approximately 330,000 distinct CDR3 sequences, over 4% seen only once; the top ten take 20% to 25%. V lost 1 base, J lost 6 bases, and 0 bases stayed unmatched. CDR1 and CDR2 (germline): SGHTA, FQGTGA. The CDR3 covers 12 residues. The source of this sequence is a young man who received the YFV17D yellow fever vaccine. Here the sequenced sample was PBMCs, taken 5 days after the yellow fever booster vaccination. This rearrangement joins TRBV7-3 to TRBJ2-7, with 7 bases fitting TRBD2. CDR3 bases: TGTGCCAGCAGCTTAAGCGGGGGCGAGCAGTACTTC. It yields the protein CASSLSGGEQYF.